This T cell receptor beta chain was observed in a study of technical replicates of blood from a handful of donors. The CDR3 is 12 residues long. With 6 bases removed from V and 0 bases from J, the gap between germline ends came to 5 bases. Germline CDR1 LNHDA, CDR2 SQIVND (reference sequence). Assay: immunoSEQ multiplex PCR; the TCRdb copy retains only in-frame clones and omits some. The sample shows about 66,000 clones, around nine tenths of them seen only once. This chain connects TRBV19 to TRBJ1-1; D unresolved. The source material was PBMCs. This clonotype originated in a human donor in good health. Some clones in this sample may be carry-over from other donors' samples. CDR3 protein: CASRAVNTEAFF. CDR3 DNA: TGTGCCAGTAGGGCAGTGAACACTGAAGCTTTCTTT.